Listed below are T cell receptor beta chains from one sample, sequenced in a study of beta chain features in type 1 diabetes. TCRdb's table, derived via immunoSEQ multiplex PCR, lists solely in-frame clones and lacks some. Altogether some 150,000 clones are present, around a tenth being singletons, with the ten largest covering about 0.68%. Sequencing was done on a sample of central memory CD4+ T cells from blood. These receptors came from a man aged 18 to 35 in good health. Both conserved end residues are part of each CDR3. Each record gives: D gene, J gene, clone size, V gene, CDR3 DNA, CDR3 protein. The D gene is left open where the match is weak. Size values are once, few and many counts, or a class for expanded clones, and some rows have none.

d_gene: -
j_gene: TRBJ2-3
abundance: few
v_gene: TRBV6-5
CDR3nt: TGTGCCAGCAGTTACTCGATGGGGGCGGACGTACATTTT
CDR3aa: CASSYSMGADVHF

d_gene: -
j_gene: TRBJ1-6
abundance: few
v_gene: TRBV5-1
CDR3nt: TGCGCCAGCAGCTCAGACAGGAATAATTCACCCCTCCACTTT
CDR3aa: CASSSDRNNSPLHF

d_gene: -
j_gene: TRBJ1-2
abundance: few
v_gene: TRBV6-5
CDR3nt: TGTGCCAGCAGTTACGGGGCGAGCTATGGCTACACCTTC
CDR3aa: CASSYGASYGYTF

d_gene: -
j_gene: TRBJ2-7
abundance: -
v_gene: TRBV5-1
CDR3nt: TGCGCCAGCAGCTCCAGGGTCCTCCAGTACTACGAGCAGTACTTC
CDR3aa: CASSSRVLQYYEQYF

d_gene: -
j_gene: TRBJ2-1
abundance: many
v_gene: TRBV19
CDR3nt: TGTGCCAGTAGTATTTCGCGGGGCCGTGAGCAGTTCTTC
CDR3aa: CASSISRGREQFF

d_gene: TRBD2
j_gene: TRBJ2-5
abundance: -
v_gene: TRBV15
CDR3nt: TGTGCCACCAGCAGAGACCTGGGGGCGGGGGGGATTACCCATCAAGAGACCCAGTACTTC
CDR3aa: CATSRDLGAGGITHQETQYF

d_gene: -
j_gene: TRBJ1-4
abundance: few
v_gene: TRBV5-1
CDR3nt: TGCGCCAGCAGCTTTCTTGCCGGGGGAGATGAAAAACTGTTTTTT
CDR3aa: CASSFLAGGDEKLFF

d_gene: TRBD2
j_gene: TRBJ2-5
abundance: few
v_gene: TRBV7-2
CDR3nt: TGTGCCAGCAGCCCCGGACTAGCGGGGGGCCAAGAGACCCAGTACTTC
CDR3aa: CASSPGLAGGQETQYF

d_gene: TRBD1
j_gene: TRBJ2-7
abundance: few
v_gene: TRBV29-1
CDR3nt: TGCAGCGCATCACGGACAGGAAACTACGAGCAGTACTTC
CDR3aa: CSASRTGNYEQYF

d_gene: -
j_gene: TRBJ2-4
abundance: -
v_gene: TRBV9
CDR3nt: TGTGCCAGCAGCGGGGGGGTGGTGAACATTCAGTACTTC
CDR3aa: CASSGGVVNIQYF

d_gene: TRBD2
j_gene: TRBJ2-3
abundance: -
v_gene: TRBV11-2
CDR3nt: TGTGCCAGCAGCCAACGACTAGCTTTCACAGATACGCAGTATTTT
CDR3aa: CASSQRLAFTDTQYF

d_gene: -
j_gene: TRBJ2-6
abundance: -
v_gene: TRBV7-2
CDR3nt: TGTGCCAGGAGCCATAGCTCTGGGGCCAACGTCCTGACTTTC
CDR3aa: CARSHSSGANVLTF

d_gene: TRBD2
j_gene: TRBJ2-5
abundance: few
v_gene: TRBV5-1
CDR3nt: TGCGCCAGCAGCTTGGTGACTAGCGGGAAAGAGACCCAGTACTTC
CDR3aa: CASSLVTSGKETQYF

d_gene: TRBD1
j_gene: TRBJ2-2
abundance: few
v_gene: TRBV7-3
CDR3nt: TGTGCCAGCAGCCTAGACAGGGGGCGAGGGACCGGGGAGCTGTTTTTT
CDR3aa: CASSLDRGRGTGELFF